The clone carrying this T cell receptor beta chain was recorded a few times. The antigen is not known. Preparing the TCRbeta library involved the use of unique molecular identifiers. TCRdb ran MiXCR on the PCR reads and lists one entry per CDR3 protein. This sample carries roughly 420,000 distinct CDR3 sequences, about 16% of them seen once, and the ten largest clones take under 30%. These data originate in a study of T-cell reconstitution after alpha-beta-depleted transplantation in children. The germline CDR1 and CDR2 sequences are MNHNS and SASEGT. The length of the CDR3 is 16 residues. V dropped 6 bases and J dropped 3 bases, with 21 bases sitting between them. Study observations and caveats: Expanded clones from the graft, numbering several hundred, reportedly supplied alpha-beta T cells about two months after transplant.

The J gene is TRBJ2-7, the V gene TRBV6-1; D unclear. This clonotype was sampled from a boy under three years old who had a stem cell transplant for Wiskott-Aldrich syndrome, so the T cells may come from the graft donor. Specimen: PBMCs, mostly from graft donor cells, collected 360 days after TCRalphabeta/CD19-depleted stem cell transplant. CDR3 sequence reads: CASSPAKAGKFYEQYF. The CDR3 DNA follows: TGTGCCAGCAGCCCCGCTAAGGCAGGCAAATTCTACGAGCAGTACTTC.